This T cell receptor beta chain originates from a study of PD-L1 blockade in urothelial cancer. Overall study: Analyses were performed on blood at 3 weeks after treatment start (the second dose) and at 6 weeks.

The time point denotes: pretreatment peripheral blood. Synthetic analogs of TCR templates were spiked into every PCR. Clones were read by immunoSEQ multiplex PCR, and TCRdb kept only the in-frame ones, dropping some. The sample includes tens of thousands of clones, about 84% seen only once; the top ten take roughly an eighth. The germline V gene has CDR1 SEHNR and CDR2 FQNEAQ (reference sequence). There are 15 residues in the CDR3. V was clipped by 5 bases and J by 0 bases, with 11 bases between them. The J gene is TRBJ1-5, the V gene TRBV7-9; maybe TRBD1 (6 bases). The sequence was obtained from a man aged 60-69 years with urothelial cancer. This material consisted of PBMCs, taken around atezolizumab (anti-PD-L1) treatment. The CDR3 DNA is TGTGCCAGCAGCAGCGGACAGACTAGCAATCAGCCCCAGCATTTT. It translates to CASSSGQTSNQPQHF.